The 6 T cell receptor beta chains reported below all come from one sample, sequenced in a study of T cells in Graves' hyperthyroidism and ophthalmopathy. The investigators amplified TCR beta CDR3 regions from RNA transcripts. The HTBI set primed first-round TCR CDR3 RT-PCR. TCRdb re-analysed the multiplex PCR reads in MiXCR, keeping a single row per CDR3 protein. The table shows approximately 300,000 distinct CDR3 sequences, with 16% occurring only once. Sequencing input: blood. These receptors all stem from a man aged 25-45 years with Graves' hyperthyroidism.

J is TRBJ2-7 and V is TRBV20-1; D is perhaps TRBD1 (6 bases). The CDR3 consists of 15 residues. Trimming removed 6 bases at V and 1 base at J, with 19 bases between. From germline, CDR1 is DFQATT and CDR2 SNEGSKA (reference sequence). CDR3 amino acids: CSATGTYGNSYEQYF. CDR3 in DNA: TGCAGTGCAACCGGGACATACGGGAATTCCTACGAGCAGTACTTC.

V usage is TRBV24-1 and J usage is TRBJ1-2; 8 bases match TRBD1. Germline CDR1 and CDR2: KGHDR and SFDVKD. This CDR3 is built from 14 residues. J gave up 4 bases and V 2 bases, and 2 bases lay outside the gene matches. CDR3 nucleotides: TGTGCCACCAGTGATTCGGACAGGGCCTATGGCTACACCTTC. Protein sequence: CATSDSDRAYGYTF.

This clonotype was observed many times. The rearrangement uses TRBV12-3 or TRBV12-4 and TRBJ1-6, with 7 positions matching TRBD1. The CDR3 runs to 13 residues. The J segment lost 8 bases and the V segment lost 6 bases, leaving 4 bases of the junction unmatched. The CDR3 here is CASRGTADSPLHF. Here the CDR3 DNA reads TGTGCCAGCAGGGGGACAGCTGATTCACCCCTCCACTTT.

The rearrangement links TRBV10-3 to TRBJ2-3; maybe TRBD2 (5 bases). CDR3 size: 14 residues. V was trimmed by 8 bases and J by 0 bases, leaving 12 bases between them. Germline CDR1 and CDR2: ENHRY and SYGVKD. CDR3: CAISIAFSTDTQYF. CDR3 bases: TGTGCCATCTCGATAGCGTTTAGCACAGATACGCAGTATTTT.

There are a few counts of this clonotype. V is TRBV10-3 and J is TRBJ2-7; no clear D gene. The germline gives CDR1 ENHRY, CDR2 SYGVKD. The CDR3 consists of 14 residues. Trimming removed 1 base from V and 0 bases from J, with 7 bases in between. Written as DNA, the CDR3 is TGTGCCATCAGTGAGTTCACAGACTCCTACGAGCAGTACTTC. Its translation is CAISEFTDSYEQYF.

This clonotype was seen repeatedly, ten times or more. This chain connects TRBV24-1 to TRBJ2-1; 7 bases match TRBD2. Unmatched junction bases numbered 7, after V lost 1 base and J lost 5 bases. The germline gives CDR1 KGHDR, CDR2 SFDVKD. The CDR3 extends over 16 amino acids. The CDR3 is CATSDLGTSAHNEQFF. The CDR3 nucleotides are TGTGCCACCAGTGATTTAGGAACTAGCGCCCACAATGAGCAGTTCTTC.